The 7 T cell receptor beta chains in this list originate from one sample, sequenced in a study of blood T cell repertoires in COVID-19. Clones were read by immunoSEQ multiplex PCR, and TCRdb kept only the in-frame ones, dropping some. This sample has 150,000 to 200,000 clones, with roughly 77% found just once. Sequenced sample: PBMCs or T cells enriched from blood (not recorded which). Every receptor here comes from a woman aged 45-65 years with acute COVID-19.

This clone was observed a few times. CDR3 in DNA: TGTGCCAGTACCCCGGGTGGCAAATCACCCCTCCACTTT. It codes for CASTPGGKSPLHF. This rearrangement joins TRBV19 to TRBJ1-6; no clear D. Looked up from germline, CDR1 is LNHDA and CDR2 is SQIVND (reference sequence). The CDR3 has 13 amino acids. The V and J ends lost 7 bases and 10 bases respectively, with 14 bases between them.

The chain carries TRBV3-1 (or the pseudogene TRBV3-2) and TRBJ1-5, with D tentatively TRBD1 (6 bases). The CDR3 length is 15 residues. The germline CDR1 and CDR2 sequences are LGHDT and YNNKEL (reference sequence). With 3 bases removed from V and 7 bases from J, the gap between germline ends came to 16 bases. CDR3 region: CASSQGAPRGQPQHF. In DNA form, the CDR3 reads TGTGCCAGCAGCCAGGGGGCACCAAGAGGGCAGCCCCAGCATTTT.

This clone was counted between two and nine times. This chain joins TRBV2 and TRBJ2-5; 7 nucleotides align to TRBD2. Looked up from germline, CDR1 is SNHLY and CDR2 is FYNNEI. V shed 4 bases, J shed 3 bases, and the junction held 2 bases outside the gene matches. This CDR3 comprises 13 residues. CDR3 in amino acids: CASSGLAKETQYF. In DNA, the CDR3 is TGTGCCAGCAGTGGACTAGCCAAAGAGACCCAGTACTTC.

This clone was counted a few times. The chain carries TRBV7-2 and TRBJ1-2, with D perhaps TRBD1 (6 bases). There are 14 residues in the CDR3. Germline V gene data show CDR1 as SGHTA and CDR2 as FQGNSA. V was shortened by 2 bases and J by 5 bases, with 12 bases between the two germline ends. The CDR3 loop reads CASSLNLGGYGYTF. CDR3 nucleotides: TGTGCCAGCAGCTTAAACCTAGGGGGTTATGGCTACACCTTC.

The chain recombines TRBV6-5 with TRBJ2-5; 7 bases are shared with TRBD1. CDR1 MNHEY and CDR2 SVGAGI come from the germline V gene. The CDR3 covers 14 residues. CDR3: CAGTIEQGTETQYF. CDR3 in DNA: TGTGCTGGAACCATTGAACAGGGGACGGAGACCCAGTACTTC.

DNA of the CDR3: TGTGCCAGCACGGCGGATGATTTCTCTGGAAACACCATATATTTT. Encoded protein: CASTADDFSGNTIYF. The V call is TRBV9, the J call TRBJ1-3; unclear D gene. V was pared by 6 bases and J by 0 bases, with 13 bases between. This CDR3 spans 15 amino acids. Germline V gives CDR1 SGDLS, CDR2 YYNGEE.

This CDR3 is CSVEDWLRGGETQYF. DNA of the CDR3: TGCAGCGTTGAAGATTGGCTCAGGGGAGGGGAGACCCAGTACTTC. The V call is TRBV29-1, the J call TRBJ2-5, with D possibly matching TRBD2 (7 bases). The CDR3 runs 15 residues. Germline V CDR1 and CDR2: SQVTM, ANQGSEA. The V and J ends lost 0 bases and 5 bases respectively, with 16 bases between them.